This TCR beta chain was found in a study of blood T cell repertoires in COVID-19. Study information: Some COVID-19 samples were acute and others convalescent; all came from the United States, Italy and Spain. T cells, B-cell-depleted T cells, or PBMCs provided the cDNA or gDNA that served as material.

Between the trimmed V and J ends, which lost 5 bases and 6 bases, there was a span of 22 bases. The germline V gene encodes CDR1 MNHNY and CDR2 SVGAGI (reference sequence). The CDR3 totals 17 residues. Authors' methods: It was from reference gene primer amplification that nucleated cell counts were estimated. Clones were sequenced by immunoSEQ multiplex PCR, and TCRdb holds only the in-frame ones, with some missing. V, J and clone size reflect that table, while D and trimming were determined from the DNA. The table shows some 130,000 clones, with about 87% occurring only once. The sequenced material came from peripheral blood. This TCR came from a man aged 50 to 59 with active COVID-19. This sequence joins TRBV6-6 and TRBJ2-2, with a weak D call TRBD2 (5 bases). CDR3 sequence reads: CASSRDPGSRFAGELFF. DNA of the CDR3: TGTGCCAGCAGTCGAGACCCGGGGTCGAGGTTCGCCGGGGAGCTGTTTTTT.